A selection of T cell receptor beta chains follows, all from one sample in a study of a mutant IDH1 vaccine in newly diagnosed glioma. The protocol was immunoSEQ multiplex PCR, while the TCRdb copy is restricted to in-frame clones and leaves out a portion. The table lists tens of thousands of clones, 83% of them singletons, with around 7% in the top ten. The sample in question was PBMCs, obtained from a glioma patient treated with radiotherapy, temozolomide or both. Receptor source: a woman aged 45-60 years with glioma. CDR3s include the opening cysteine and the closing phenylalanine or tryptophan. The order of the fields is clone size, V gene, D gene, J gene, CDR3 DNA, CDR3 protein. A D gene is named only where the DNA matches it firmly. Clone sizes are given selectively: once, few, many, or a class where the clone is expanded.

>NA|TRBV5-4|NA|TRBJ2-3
TGTGCCAGCAGCTTCGGGACTCCTACAGATACGCAGTATTTT
CASSFGTPTDTQYF
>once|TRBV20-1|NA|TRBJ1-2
TGCAGTGCTAGCGACAGCTATGGCTACACCTTC
CSASDSYGYTF
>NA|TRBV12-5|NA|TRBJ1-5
TGTGCTAGTGGTTTGGACAGCTCTAGGACTCAGCCCCAGCATTTT
CASGLDSSRTQPQHF
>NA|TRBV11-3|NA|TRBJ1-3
TGTGCCAGCAGCTTAGAGGTCAGATCCTCTGGAAACACCATATATTTT
CASSLEVRSSGNTIYF
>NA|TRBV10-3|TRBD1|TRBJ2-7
TGTGCCATCAGCCACGGGACAGCCGAAGGACAGTACTTC
CAISHGTAEGQYF
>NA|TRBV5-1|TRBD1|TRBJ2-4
TGCGCCAGCAGCGAGAGAATCGGACAGGGTTTAAACATTCAGTACTTC
CASSERIGQGLNIQYF
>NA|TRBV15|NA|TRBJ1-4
TGTGCCACCAGCAGGGGTCAGAAGGATAATGAAAAACTGTTTTTT
CATSRGQKDNEKLFF
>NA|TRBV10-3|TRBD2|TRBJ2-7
TGTGCCATCAGTGAGATGGGGGGGGCCTACGAGCAGTACTTC
CAISEMGGAYEQYF
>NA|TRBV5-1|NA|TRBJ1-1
TGCGCCAGCAGCAAAAAGGAGGGGCGAGAGGACACTGAAGCTTTCTTT
CASSKKEGREDTEAFF
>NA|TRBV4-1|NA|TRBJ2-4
TGCGCCAGCAGCCAAGATTGGTTAGGCATTCAGTACTTC
CASSQDWLGIQYF
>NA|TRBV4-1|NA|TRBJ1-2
TGCGCCAGCAGCCAAGGCCCCCGGGACGACTATGGCTACACCTTC
CASSQGPRDDYGYTF
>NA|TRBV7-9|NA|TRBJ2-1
TGTGCCAGCAGCCCCCCCGGCAATGAGCAGTTCTTC
CASSPPGNEQFF
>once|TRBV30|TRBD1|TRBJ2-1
TGTGCCTGGAGGCGGACAGGGCGCAATGAGCAGTTCTTC
CAWRRTGRNEQFF
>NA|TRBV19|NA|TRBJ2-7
TGTGCCAGTAGTATAGCAGGGGCGGAGAACTACGAGCAGTACTTC
CASSIAGAENYEQYF